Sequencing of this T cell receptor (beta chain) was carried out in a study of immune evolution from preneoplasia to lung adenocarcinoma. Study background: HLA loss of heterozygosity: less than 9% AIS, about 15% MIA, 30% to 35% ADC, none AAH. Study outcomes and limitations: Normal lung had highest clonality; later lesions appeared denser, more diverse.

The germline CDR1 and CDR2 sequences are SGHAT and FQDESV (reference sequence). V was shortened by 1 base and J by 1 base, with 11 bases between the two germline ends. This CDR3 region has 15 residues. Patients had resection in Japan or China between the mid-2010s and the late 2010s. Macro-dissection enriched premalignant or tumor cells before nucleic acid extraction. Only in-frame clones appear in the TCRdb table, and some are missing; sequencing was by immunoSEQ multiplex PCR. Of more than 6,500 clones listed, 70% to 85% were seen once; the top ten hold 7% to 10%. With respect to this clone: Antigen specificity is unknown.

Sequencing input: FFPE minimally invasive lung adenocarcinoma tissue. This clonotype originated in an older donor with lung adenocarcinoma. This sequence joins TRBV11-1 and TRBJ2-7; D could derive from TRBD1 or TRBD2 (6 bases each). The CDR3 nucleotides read TGTGCCAGCAGCTTAGACTGGGGGGCTTCCTACGAGCAGTACTTC. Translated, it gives CASSLDWGASYEQYF. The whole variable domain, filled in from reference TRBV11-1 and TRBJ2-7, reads EAEVAQSPRYKITEKSQAVAFWCDPISGHATLYWYRQILGQGPELLVQFQDESVVDDSQLPKDRFSAERLKGVDSTLKIQPAELGDSAMYLCASSLDWGASYEQYFGPGTRLTVT.